This T cell receptor beta chain was observed in a study of response to subunit inactivated influenza vaccine. Study results and limitations: The study's authors posited that every seasonal influenza vaccination enlists few new T cells.

The V end lost 6 bases, the J end lost 4 bases, and 13 bases lay between the germline ends. This CDR3 has 14 residues. The germline gives CDR1 MNHNS, CDR2 SASEGT. TCRdb reprocessed the RT-PCR reads via MiXCR and lists one record per CDR3 protein. The sample consists of hundreds of thousands of distinct CDR3 sequences, about a sixth of them appearing once. This clonotype was seen more than once but under ten times. Antigen specificity is unknown. The sequence came from a man aged 50 or older who received an inactivated influenza vaccine. The rearrangement uses TRBV6-1 and TRBJ1-5; tentatively, D is TRBD1 (5 bases). Sequences were derived from PBMCs from blood, sampled about 13 days after vaccination. The CDR3 protein is CASSKQEVNQPQHF. The CDR3 DNA is TGTGCCAGCAGCAAACAGGAGGTAAATCAGCCCCAGCATTTT.